This TCR beta chain came from a study of blood T cells in healthy people across ages. Looking at the study overall: Template-switching capture recovered about one barcoded beta molecule per two T cells.

Using a J-beta primer mix together with a sample-barcoded 5' primer, a second PCR was run for 7 to 11 cycles. The template-switch adaptor was a 5' adaptor with 12 random nucleotides. It tagged each cDNA molecule. TCRdb fed the 5' RACE reads into MiXCR, producing one record per CDR3 protein. This sample has approximately 1,700,000 distinct CDR3 sequences, with about 39% found just once. V shed 1 base and J 4 bases; nucleotides not matched to a gene: 6. CDR1 is DFQATT and CDR2 is SNEGSKA in the germline V gene (reference sequence). This CDR3 has 15 residues. Researchers collected roughly 10 milliliters of peripheral blood from every single donor.

This chain links TRBV20-1 with TRBJ1-2; TRBD1 matches at 10 bases. The source material was blood. This receptor was identified in a human donor in good health. The CDR3 bases are TGCAGTGCTAGAGGGACAGGGGGAATTTTCTATGGCTACACCTTC. It encodes CSARGTGGIFYGYTF.